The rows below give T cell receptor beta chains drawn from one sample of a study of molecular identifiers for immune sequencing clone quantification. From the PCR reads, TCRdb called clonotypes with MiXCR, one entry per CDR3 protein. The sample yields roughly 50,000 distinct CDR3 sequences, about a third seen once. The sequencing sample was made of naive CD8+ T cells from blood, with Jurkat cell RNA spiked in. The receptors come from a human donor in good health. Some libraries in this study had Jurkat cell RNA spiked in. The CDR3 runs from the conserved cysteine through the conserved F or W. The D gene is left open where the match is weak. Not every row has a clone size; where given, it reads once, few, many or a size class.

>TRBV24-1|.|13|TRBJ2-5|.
TGTGCCACCAGTGAGAGGGTTCGAGAGACCCAGTACTTC
CATSERVRETQYF
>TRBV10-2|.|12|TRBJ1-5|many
TGCGCCAGCGGTCGGAGCTTTCAGCCCCAGCATTTT
CASGRSFQPQHF
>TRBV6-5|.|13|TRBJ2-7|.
TGTGCCAGCAGTGGGACTTCATCCGGGGAGCAGTACTTC
CASSGTSSGEQYF
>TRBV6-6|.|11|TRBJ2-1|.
TGTGCCAGTCGGGAGTCCAATGAGCAGTTCTTC
CASRESNEQFF
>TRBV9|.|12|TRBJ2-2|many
TGTGCCAGCTTAGGGAACACCGGGGAGCTGTTTTTT
CASLGNTGELFF
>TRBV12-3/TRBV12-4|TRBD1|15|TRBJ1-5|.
TGTGCCAGCAGTTCCGGGACAGATAGCAATCAGCCCCAGCATTTT
CASSSGTDSNQPQHF
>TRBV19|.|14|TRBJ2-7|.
TGTGCCAGTAGTGCGGGTGGGAGCTCCTACGAGCAGTACTTC
CASSAGGSSYEQYF
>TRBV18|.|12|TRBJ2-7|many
TGTGCCAGCTCAGTCAACTCCTACGAGCAGTACTTC
CASSVNSYEQYF
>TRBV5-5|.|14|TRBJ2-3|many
TGTGCCAGCAGCTTTGGCCTAGGAGCAGATACGCAGTATTTT
CASSFGLGADTQYF
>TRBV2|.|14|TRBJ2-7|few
TGTGCCAGCAGTGCTCCAGGGCCGTTCTACGAGCAGTACTTC
CASSAPGPFYEQYF
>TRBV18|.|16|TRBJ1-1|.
TGTGCCAGCTCATCCGGGACACCATCACCGGGCACTGAAGCTTTCTTT
CASSSGTPSPGTEAFF
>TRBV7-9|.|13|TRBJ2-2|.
TGTGCCAGCAGTTACACGAACACCGGGGAGCTGTTTTTT
CASSYTNTGELFF
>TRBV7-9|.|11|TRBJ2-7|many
TGTGCCAGCAGCTTGGGTGGCAAGCAGTACTTC
CASSLGGKQYF
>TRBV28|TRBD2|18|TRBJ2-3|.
TGTGCCAGCAAACCCCCCCCCTACAGCGGGAGGTTCGGGTATACGCAGTATTTT
CASKPPPYSGRFGYTQYF
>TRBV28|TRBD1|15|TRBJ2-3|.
TGTGCCAGCAGTCCCGGACAGGGTAGCCCAGATACGCAGTATTTT
CASSPGQGSPDTQYF
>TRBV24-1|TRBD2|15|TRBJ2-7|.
TGTGCCACCAGTAACCCTCGGGAGGGGGCCTACGAGCAGTACTTC
CATSNPREGAYEQYF
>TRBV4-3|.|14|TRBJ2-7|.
TGCGCCAACAGCCTATGGGACGGCACCTACGAGCAGTACTTC
CANSLWDGTYEQYF
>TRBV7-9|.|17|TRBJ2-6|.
TGTGCCACCCTTAGGAGGGGTGGTAACTCTGGGGACAACGTCCTGACTTTC
CATLRRGGNSGDNVLTF
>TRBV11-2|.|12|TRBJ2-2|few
TGTGCCAGCAGCTTATTCACCGGGGAGCTGTTTTTT
CASSLFTGELFF
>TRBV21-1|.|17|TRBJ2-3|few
TGTGCCAGCAGCAAAGTAAGGTTAGCGGGAGTCACAGATACGCAGTATTTT
CASSKVRLAGVTDTQYF
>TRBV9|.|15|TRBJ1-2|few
TGTGCCAGCAGCCCCATTAGGACAGCTAACTATGGCTACACCTTC
CASSPIRTANYGYTF
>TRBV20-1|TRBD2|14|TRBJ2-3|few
TGCAGTGCGATCAAACTAGCGGGATTAGATACGCAGTATTTT
CSAIKLAGLDTQYF
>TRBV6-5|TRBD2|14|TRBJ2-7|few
TGTGCCAGCAGTTCGCCGGGACTAAACTACGAGCAGTACTTC
CASSSPGLNYEQYF
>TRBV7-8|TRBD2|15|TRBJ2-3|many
TGTGCCAGCAGGTTAGCGGGAGCGCACACAGATACGCAGTATTTT
CASRLAGAHTDTQYF
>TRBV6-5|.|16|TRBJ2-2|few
TGTGCCAGCAGTCCTACCCGGGACCGAAACACCGGGGAGCTGTTTTTT
CASSPTRDRNTGELFF
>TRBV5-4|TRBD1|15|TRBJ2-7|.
TGTGCCAGCAGCTTGGCTGGGACAGGGTTATACGAGCAGTACTTC
CASSLAGTGLYEQYF
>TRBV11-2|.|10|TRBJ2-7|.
TGTGCCAGTAGCTTCTACGAGCAGTACTTC
CASSFYEQYF
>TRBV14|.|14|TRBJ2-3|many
TGTGCCAGCAGCCAAGATCTTTGGGCAGATACGCAGTATTTT
CASSQDLWADTQYF
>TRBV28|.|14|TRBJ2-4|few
TGTGCCAGCAGTTTATGGACACAGAAAAACATTCAGTACTTC
CASSLWTQKNIQYF
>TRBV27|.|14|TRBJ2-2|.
TGTGCCAGCAGTTTCGGAGGAAACACCGGGGAGCTGTTTTTT
CASSFGGNTGELFF
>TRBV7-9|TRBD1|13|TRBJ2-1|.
TGTGCCAGCAGAGGGACAGGGACCAATGAGCAGTTCTTC
CASRGTGTNEQFF
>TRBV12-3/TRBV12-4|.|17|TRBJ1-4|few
TGTGCCAGCAGTTTAGAAGGGGCCCGCTACGCTAATGAAAAACTGTTTTTT
CASSLEGARYANEKLFF
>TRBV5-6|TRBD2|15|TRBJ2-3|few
TGTGCCAGCAGCTTGGGTGGGGGGGGCACAGATACGCAGTATTTT
CASSLGGGGTDTQYF
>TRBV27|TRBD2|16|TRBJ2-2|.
TGTGCCAGCAGTTTTGAGGGGAGGGGTTACACCGGGGAGCTGATTTTT
CASSFEGRGYTGELIF
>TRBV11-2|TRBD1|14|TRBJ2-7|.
TGTGCCAGCAGCTCGGGGACAGGGACCGACGAGCAGTACTTC
CASSSGTGTDEQYF
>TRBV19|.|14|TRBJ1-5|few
TGTGCCAGTAGTCCTAACCCCATCAATCAGCCCCAGCATTTT
CASSPNPINQPQHF
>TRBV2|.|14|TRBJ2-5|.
TGTGCCAGCAGTGAGGGTTCTTCGAGAGAGACCCAGTACTTC
CASSEGSSRETQYF
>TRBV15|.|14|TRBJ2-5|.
TGTGCCACCAGCACCCTAAACGATCAAGAGACCCAGTACTTC
CATSTLNDQETQYF
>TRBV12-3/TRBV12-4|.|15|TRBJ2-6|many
TGTGCCAGCAGTTTCTATGACACTGGGGCCAACGTCCTGACTTTC
CASSFYDTGANVLTF
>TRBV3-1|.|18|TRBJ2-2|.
TGTGCCAGCAGCCTCTCTTTCCTACGACCTTCAGCCACCGGGGAGCTGTTTTTT
CASSLSFLRPSATGELFF
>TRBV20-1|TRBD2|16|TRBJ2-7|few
TGCAGTGCACCGGGACTAGCGGGAGTTTGGGCCTACGAGCAGTACTTC
CSAPGLAGVWAYEQYF
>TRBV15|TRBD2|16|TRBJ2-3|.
TGTGCCACCAGGGTCTTAGCGGGAGTTAGCACAGATACGCAGTATTTT
CATRVLAGVSTDTQYF
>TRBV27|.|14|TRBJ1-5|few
TGTGCCAGCAGTTTTGGACGGGGCAATCAGCCCCAGCATTTT
CASSFGRGNQPQHF
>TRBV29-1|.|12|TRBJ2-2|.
TGCAGCGTAGCGGAGAGCACCGGGGAGCTGTTTTTT
CSVAESTGELFF
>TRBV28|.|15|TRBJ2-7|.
TGTGCCAGCGGATTTCCTCTCCAGAGGCCGGGCGAGCAGTACTTC
CASGFPLQRPGEQYF
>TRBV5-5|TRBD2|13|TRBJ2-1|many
TGTGCCAGCAGCTTAGATCTAGCGGATGAGCAGTTCTTC
CASSLDLADEQFF
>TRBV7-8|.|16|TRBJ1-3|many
TGTGCCAGCAGCTTATCTGAACAGGGACCTGGAAACACCATATATTTT
CASSLSEQGPGNTIYF
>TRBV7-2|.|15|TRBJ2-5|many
TGTGCCAGCAGCTTAGTACGGACAGCCCAAGAGACCCAGTACTTC
CASSLVRTAQETQYF
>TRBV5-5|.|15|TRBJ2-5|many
TGTGCCAGCAGCAGCGGCCAGGTATCCCAAGAGACCCAGTACTTC
CASSSGQVSQETQYF